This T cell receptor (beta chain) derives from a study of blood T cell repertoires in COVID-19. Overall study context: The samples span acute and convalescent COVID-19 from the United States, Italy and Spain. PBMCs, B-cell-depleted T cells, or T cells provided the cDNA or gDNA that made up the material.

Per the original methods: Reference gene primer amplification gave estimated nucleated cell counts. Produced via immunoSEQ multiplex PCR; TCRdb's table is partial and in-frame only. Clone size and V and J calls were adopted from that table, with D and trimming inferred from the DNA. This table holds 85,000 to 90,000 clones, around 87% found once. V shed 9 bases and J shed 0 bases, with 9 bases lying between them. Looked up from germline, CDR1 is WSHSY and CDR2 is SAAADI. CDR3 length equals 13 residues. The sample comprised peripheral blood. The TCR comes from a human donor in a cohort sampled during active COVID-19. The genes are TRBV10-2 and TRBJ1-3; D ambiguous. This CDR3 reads CASSRGSGNTIYF. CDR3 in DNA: TGCGCCAGTAGTCGGGGCTCTGGAAACACCATATATTTT.